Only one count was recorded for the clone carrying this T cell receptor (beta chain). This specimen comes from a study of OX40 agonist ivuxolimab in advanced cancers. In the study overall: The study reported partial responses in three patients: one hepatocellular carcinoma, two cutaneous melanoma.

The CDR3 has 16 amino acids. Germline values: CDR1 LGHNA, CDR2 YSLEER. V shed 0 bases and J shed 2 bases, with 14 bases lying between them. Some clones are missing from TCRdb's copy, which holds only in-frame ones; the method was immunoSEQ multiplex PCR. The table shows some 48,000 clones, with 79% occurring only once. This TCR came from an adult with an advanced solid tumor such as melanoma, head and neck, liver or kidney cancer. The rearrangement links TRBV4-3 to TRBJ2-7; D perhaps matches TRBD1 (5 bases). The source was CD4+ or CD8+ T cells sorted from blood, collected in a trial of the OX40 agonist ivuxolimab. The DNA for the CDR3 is TGCGCCAGCAGCCAAGAGGCCCGTTCAGGGACCTACGAGCAGTACTTC. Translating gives CASSQEARSGTYEQYF.